This T cell receptor beta chain was sequenced for a study of blood T cell repertoires in COVID-19. Study as a whole: The study drew acute and convalescent COVID-19 samples from the United States, Italy and Spain. Sources were T cells, B-cell-depleted T cells, or PBMCs; the material itself was cDNA or gDNA.

On this clone itself: Relative to the germline gene, one junction end is altered; a read error may explain this.

In the source study's methods: Amplified reference gene primers provided the basis for estimating nucleated cell counts. Clones were read by immunoSEQ multiplex PCR, and TCRdb kept only the in-frame ones, dropping some. The V and J calls and clone size come from that table; D and trimming were worked out from the DNA. The sample records 150,000 to 180,000 clones, approximately 86% being singletons. It was during active infection that Seattle patients were enrolled and then longitudinally followed. CDR3 length: 15 amino acids. The germline CDR1 and CDR2 sequences are SNHLY and FYNNEI. The chain couples TRBV2 to TRBJ1-2, with 7 nucleotides matching TRBD1. This sequence was found in a man in his sixties with COVID-19, enrolled during active disease. The sequenced sample consisted of peripheral blood. CDR3 loop: CASTEQGLLRYGYTF. The CDR3 DNA reads TGTGCCAGCACTGAACAGGGGCTGCTGCGCTATGGCTACACCTTC.